This T cell receptor (beta chain) was obtained from a study of CXCR3-negative and CXCR3-positive naive CD8 T cells. Whole-study findings and limits: Researchers report that CXCR3-positive naive cells carry more hydrophobic TRB CDR3s than CXCR3-negative naive cells. Across naive subsets, surface CD5 expression was comparable, and TCR strength was inferred from properties of the TRB CDR3. Sequencing showed both naive subsets with comparably high diversity, and memory CD8+ cells much lower.

Comments on this clonotype: The target antigen is unknown.

The CDR3 spans 14 residues. TRB cDNA was prepared as libraries by UMI-labeled 5' RACE. TCRdb re-called the 5' RACE reads; every CDR3 protein appears as one record, without DNA. This listing includes 75,000 to 90,000 distinct CDR3 sequences. The study sorted every CD8+ T cell subset in triplicate at 250,000 to 300,000 cells each. Sequencing used naive CXCR3+ CD8+ T cells from blood. Sample subset: CD45RO-CCR7+CD27+CD95- naive CD8+ T cells expressing CXCR3 (TNR3+). This receptor was obtained from a human donor in good health. Some clones in this sample may be carry-over from other donors' samples. The V and J genes are TRBV12-3 or TRBV12-4 and TRBJ2-3; TCRdb designates TRBD2, a call that cannot be tested without DNA. The CDR3 is CASSPSSGTDTQYF.